The source of this T cell receptor beta chain is a study of cytomegalovirus exposure and HLA in healthy donors (dated 2017 in TCRdb). Regarding the complete study: According to an earlier analysis of 550 to 750 of the donors, about 180 million T cells yielded 117 million unique TCR beta sequences and more than 250 Gb of sequence data. Around 300 gigabases of sequencing data and approximately 85 million unique TCR sequences were included in an early release covering over 600 HLA-typed donors. Among the roughly 380 genotyped donors, around 81% belonged to the genetic ancestry cluster associated with self-reported Caucasian donors. The study was designed to test whether signatures of past pathogen exposure could be identified by cataloging public T cell receptors. Using immunosequencing, the study profiled T cell repertoires from about 650 subjects and related those repertoires to cytomegalovirus serostatus. A separate validation cohort of some 130 different subjects was used in addition to the roughly 700-subject first cohort. To predict cytomegalovirus infection status, the study combined high-throughput TCR immunosequencing, statistical association of individual TCRs with disease status, and machine learning. To study patterns of TCR occurrence, a later analysis re-analyzed previously published TCR beta repertoires from around 660 donors and added high-resolution HLA genotyping. Rather than using new phenotypic data, the later analysis identified candidate immune exposures from TCR beta sequences and from how often those sequences occurred across donors. An earlier analysis of 587 of the donors used high-throughput TCR beta sequencing to judge whether each TCR beta V gene segment behaved as functional or pseudogenic. Donor age, sex, ethnicity and CMV serostatus were compiled alongside the repertoire data. Genome-wide SNP genotypes for about three fifths of the roughly 670 donors were used in a later genetic analysis, which treated that subset as a discovery cohort. All discovery cohort repertoires had been generated using a single sequencing platform. HLA typing included class I and class II loci at four-digit resolution. Typing coverage differed by locus: A, B, C, DRB1 and DQB1 were typed in roughly 629-630 donors, DQA1 in roughly 500, DPA1 in some 600, and DPB1 in 450 to 480. Four or five DR-DQ haplotypes were handled as single units for association and clustering because linkage in the cohort was strong. On average, about 240,000 unique TCR beta nucleotide sequences were sequenced per donor among some 430 genotyped donors of the cohort, with around 19% of those sequences being non-productive.

Broad study findings and their caveats: In vitro tests confirmed that a few of the cytomegalovirus-associated TCR beta chains recognize cytomegalovirus antigens. According to the authors, the approach could potentially be generalized to other disease states and immunological phenotypes. An earlier analysis of approximately 540 of the donors showed that most TCR beta V segments appeared in productive rearrangements either about 87% or about 30% of the time, which broadly matched IMGT annotations. According to a later analysis, most CMV-associated TCR beta chains appeared to be HLA-restricted, and the HLA associations seemed to be driven largely by CMV exposure. The classifier was reported to diagnose cytomegalovirus status with high specificity and sensitivity in both the original cohort and the validation cohort. For the cohort, immune exposure information was limited to CMV serostatus. An association between a missense DCLRE1C variant and V-gene and J-gene trimming of TCR beta chains was found in a later genetic analysis and replicated in an independent cohort. When HLA alleles, especially DR and DQ, strongly co-occurred, TCR associations were difficult to assign to individual alleles. The sequencing pipeline was judged likely to have produced a cluster of highly shared sequence variants as a technical artifact. Linkage disequilibrium might explain the correlated functional status among segregating V segments, but an unknown experimental factor could not be excluded. A further reported finding was that TCR beta sequences accurately predicted the HLA-A and HLA-B alleles for most subjects in the first cohort. Roughly uniform sequencing depth across donors was assumed in presence/absence analyses, although this assumption may not hold. Because HLA typing was missing for some donors at each locus, association tests included only the typed subset. Specific HLA alleles were associated with 16,951 TCR beta sequences at a false discovery rate of 0.05 in a later analysis. In a later analysis, HLA-associated TCR beta chains showed more clonal expansion and lower generation probabilities than non-associated chains that were equally common. A later genetic analysis reported fewer N-insertions in productive TCRs among donors in an Asian-associated ancestry cluster than the roughly 690-donor mean. Over 15 rarely observed V segments, including chromosome 9 orphons, were excluded from the earlier analysis of approximately 600 of the donors because counts were too low. This cohort had only TCR beta chains sequenced, and the lack of alpha or paired-chain data limited which features could be detected. A later analysis reported that several top co-occurrence clusters appeared linked to parvovirus B19, influenza, CMV and Epstein-Barr virus. Most TCR sequences were observed very rarely across donors, whereas some public TCRs were present in many individuals. According to a later analysis, TCR association rates differed among HLA loci, with DRB1 alleles showing the most associated TCRs and HLA-C alleles showing the fewest. A total of about 150 TCR beta chains were listed by the study as associated with cytomegalovirus.

This clone was picked up a small number of times. It has no known antigen specificity. Base qualities are missing; no much larger clone stands one base away. Libraries were built with the immunoSEQ multiplex PCR assay. For the multiplex PCR, a mixture combining 60 forward primers for TCR Vbeta segments and 13 reverse primers for TCR Jbeta segments was used. Amplification of the CDR3 region of rearranged TCR beta genes was performed with a multiplex PCR assay on genomic DNA. The Illumina HiSeq System was used to sequence the amplified TCR beta libraries as 87-base-pair reads. The source study handled its data this way. Across the 670 or so repertoires, a later analysis counted 80 million or so unique TCR beta chains, 9 million to 14 million of which were shared by at least two donors. Raw reads were error-corrected and collapsed into unique sequences by a nearest-neighbor algorithm in which closely related sequences were merged to remove PCR and sequencing errors. V, D and J gene segments were assigned by aligning CDR3 sequences to IMGT reference sequences. For a sequence to be retained, a match of at least six nucleotides was required to both a V gene segment and a J gene segment. A rearrangement counted as productive if the CDR3 had no stop codons and remained in frame with V and J, and every other rearrangement counted as non-productive. Following IMGT convention, CDR3 was defined as the stretch from the second conserved V-encoded cysteine up to the conserved J-encoded phenylalanine. The earlier analysis of roughly 590 of the donors excluded sequences that lacked an unambiguous match to a single V gene segment. An earlier analysis of about 600 of the donors called V segments functional above 56.7% productive rearrangements and segregating when the between-donor standard deviation exceeded 5%. A statistical classification framework was built to diagnose cytomegalovirus status from the catalog of TCR beta chain sequences. In a later analysis, TCR nucleotide sequences were compared against IMGT/GENE-DB human TR gene sequences so that V and J genes could be assigned. Using the TCRdist pipeline, a later analysis assigned CDR3 sequences along with most-parsimonious VDJ recombination scenarios. In a later analysis, each TCR beta chain was defined by its CDR3 amino acid sequence together with its V-gene family, and reads without a unique V-gene family were excluded. As a way to deal with suspected cross-contamination and a sequencing artifact, a later analysis dropped nearly 600 nucleotide sequences that were highly shared and had low generation probability. A later analysis calculated a clonal expansion index for each public chain from normalized within-repertoire ranks of inferred template counts. Generation probabilities in a later analysis came from a VDJ recombination model fitted to out-of-frame rearrangements, and those results were checked against IGoR. A later analysis scored TCR-TCR, TCR-HLA and TCR-CMV co-occurrence with hypergeometric tests, applying a repertoire-size bias correction to TCR pairs. To estimate false discovery rates, a later analysis permuted the HLA or CMV assignments 20 times. In a later analysis, co-occurring TCRs were grouped using DBSCAN, and TCRdist sequence similarity was added for clustering within HLA-allele-positive subsets. Co-occurrence clustering excluded repertoires with fewer than 30,000 or more than 120,000 public chains, plus five with anomalous nucleotide sharing. What TCRdb holds here is the immuneACCESS table cut down to in-frame rearrangements. Part of the clones is not present; checked against another copy, under half of the missing clones reflect an unresolved V gene, and the others are unexplained. V and J calls and clone size come straight from that table; D and trimming were deduced from the DNA. The table for this sample lists some 140,000 clones; roughly 70% of them were counted only once. Over 1.5% of the sample lies in the top ten.

The cohort was made up of approximately 700 healthy bone marrow donors. Cohort members were all nominally healthy when sampled, although unrecorded immune exposures were likely present. CMV serostatus was recorded as positive for 289 and negative for about 50% of the 666 cohort members, whereas no CMV serostatus was recorded for the donor in question. A peripheral blood sample was provided by each donor, and peripheral blood mononuclear cells were used for TCR beta sequencing. Genomic DNA extraction from the blood cell samples was performed with the Qiagen DNeasy Blood Extraction Kit. The receptor's source is a human donor in good health. Material: PBMCs.

The bases are TGCGCCAGCAGCTTGCACGGCGGGAGAGGAAATGAGCAGTTCTTC. Its coded protein is CASSLHGGRGNEQFF. The rearranged segments are TRBV5-1 and TRBJ2-1; 7 of the junction bases match TRBD2. Its CDR3 holds 15 amino acids, cysteine through phenylalanine. Only the CDR3 region is kept as DNA, spanning 45 bases read in frame from base 1. From a lookup of the germline V gene, CDR1 and CDR2 are SGHRS and YFSETQ. Germline trimming: 1 base from V, 7 bases from J; junction bases outside gene matches: 8.